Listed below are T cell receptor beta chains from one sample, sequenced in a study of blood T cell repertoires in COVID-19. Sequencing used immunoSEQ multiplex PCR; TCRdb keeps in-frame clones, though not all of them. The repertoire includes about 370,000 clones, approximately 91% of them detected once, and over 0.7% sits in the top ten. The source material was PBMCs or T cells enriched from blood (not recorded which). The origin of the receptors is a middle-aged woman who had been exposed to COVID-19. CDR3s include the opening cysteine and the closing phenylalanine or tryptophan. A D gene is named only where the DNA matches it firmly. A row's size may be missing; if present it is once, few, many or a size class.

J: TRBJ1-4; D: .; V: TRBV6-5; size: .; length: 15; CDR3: CASSYSGNTNEKLFF; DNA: TGTGCCAGCAGTTACTCCGGGAACACTAATGAAAAACTGTTTTTT
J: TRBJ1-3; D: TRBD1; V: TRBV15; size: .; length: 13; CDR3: CATSRSRDRSLYF; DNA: TGTGCCACCAGCAGATCCCGGGACAGGTCCCTATATTTT
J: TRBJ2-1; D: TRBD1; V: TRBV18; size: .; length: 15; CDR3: CASSPLGQGRGEQFF; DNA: TGTGCCAGCTCACCTCTTGGACAGGGACGAGGTGAGCAGTTCTTC
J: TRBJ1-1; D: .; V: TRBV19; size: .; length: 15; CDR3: CASRHRHGGETEAFF; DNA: TGTGCCAGTAGACATCGTCACGGGGGAGAAACTGAAGCTTTCTTT
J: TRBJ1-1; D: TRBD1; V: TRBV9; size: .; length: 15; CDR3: CASSATGGADTEAFF; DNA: TGTGCCAGCAGCGCAACAGGGGGGGCGGACACTGAAGCTTTCTTT
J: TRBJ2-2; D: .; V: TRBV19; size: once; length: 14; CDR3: CASSIRWSTGELFF; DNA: TGTGCCAGTAGTATACGGTGGAGCACCGGGGAGCTGTTTTTT
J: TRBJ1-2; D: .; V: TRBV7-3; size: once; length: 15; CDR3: CASSLSGGSWYGYTF; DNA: TGTGCCAGCAGCTTAAGCGGCGGCTCCTGGTATGGCTACACCTTC
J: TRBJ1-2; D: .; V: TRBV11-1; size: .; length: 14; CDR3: CASSLNAGFNDYTF; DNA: TGTGCCAGCAGCTTAAACGCCGGGTTCAACGACTACACCTTC
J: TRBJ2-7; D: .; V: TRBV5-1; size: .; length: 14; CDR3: CASSLGSLGYEQYF; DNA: TGCGCCAGCAGCTTGGGTAGCCTCGGCTACGAGCAGTACTTC
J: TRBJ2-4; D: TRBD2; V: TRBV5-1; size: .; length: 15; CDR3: CASSSLAGGRNIQYF; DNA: TGCGCCAGCAGCTCTCTTGCGGGAGGGCGGAACATTCAGTACTTC
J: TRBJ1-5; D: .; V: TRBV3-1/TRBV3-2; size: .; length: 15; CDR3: CASSQGLGGWQPQHF; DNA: TGTGCCAGCAGCCAAGGGTTGGGGGGGTGGCAGCCCCAGCATTTT
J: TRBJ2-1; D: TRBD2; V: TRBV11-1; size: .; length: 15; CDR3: CASSFSAGGPWEQFF; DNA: TGTGCCAGCAGCTTCTCAGCGGGGGGGCCGTGGGAGCAGTTCTTC
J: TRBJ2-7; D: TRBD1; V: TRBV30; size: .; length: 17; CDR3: CARGVRWGQGRKYEQYF; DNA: TGTGCCCGGGGGGTTCGTTGGGGACAGGGGAGGAAGTACGAGCAGTACTTC
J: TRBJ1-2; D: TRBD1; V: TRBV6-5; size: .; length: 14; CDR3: CASRGPGTAYGYTF; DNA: TGTGCCAGCAGAGGACCGGGGACAGCCTATGGCTACACCTTC
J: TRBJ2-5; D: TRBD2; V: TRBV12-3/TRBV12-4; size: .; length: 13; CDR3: CASAAGREETQYF; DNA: TGTGCCAGCGCCGCCGGGAGGGAAGAGACCCAGTACTTC
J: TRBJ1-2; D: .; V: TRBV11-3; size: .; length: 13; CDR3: CASSLLQGYGYTF; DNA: TGTGCCAGCAGCTTACTACAGGGCTATGGCTACACCTTC
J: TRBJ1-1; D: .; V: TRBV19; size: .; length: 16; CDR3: CASSIRGGRSNTEAFF; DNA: TGTGCCAGTAGTATCCGGGGAGGGAGGTCGAACACTGAAGCTTTCTTT
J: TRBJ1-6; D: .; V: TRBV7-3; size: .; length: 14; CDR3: CASSLNGGKSPLHF; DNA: TGTGCCAGCAGCTTAAACGGGGGGAAATCACCCCTCCACTTT
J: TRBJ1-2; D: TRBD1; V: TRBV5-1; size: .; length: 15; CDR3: CASSYDRDPSYGYTF; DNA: TGCGCCAGCAGCTACGACAGGGATCCCTCTTATGGCTACACCTTC
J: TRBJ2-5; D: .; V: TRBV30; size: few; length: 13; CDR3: CAWSVRAQETQYF; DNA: TGTGCCTGGAGTGTTCGAGCCCAAGAGACCCAGTACTTC
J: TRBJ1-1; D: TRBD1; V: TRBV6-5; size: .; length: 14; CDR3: CASRYDRVNTEAFF; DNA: TGTGCCAGCAGGTACGACAGGGTGAACACTGAAGCTTTCTTT
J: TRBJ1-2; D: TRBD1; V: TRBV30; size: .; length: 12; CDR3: CAGNDRAKGYTF; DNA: TGTGCCGGAAATGACAGGGCGAAGGGCTACACCTTC
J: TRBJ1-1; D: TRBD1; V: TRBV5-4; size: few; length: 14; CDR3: CASSTGQGNTEAFF; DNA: TGTGCCAGCAGCACCGGACAGGGGAACACTGAAGCTTTCTTT
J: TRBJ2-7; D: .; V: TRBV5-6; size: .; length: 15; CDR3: CASSLGTLGVGEQYF; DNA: TGTGCCAGCAGCTTGGGTACCTTAGGGGTTGGGGAGCAGTACTTC
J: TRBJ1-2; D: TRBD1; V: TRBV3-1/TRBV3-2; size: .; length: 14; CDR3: CASSQEVGQYSYTF; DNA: TGTGCCAGCAGCCAAGAGGTGGGACAGTATAGCTACACCTTC
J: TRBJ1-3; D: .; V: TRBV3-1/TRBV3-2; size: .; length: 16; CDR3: CASSQATAYSGNTIYF; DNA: TGTGCCAGCAGCCAAGCAACAGCCTACTCTGGAAACACCATATATTTT
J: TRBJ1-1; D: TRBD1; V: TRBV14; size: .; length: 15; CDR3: CASSQFRTGHTEAFF; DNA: TGTGCCAGCAGCCAATTTCGGACAGGTCACACTGAAGCTTTCTTT
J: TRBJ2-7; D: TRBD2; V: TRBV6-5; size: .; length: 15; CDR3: CASSLRTSGKSEQYF; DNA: TGTGCCAGCAGTTTGAGGACTAGCGGGAAGTCCGAGCAGTACTTC
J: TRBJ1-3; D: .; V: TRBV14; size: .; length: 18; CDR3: CASSPTTGQKSSGNTIYF; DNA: TGTGCCAGCAGCCCAACAACCGGACAGAAGAGCTCTGGAAACACCATATATTTT
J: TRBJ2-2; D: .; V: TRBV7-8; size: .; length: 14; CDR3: CASSPNTNTGELFF; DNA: TGTGCCAGCAGCCCAAACACAAACACCGGGGAGCTGTTTTTT
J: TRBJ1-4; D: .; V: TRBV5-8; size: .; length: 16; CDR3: CASSLGSGGTNEKLFF; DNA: TGTGCCAGCAGCTTGGGGTCGGGGGGTACTAATGAAAAACTGTTTTTT
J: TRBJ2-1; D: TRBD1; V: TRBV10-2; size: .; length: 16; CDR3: CASSDITGQGFSGQFF; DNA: TGCGCCAGCAGTGATATAACCGGACAGGGTTTTTCGGGGCAGTTCTTC
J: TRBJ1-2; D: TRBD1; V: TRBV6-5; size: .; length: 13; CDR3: CAIRPTGVDGYTF; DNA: TGTGCCATCAGGCCCACAGGGGTTGATGGCTACACCTTC
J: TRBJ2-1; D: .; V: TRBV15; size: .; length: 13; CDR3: CATSRDLSGEQFF; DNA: TGTGCCACCAGCAGAGATCTGAGCGGAGAGCAGTTCTTC
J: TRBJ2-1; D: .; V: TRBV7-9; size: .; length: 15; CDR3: CASSLEGRGFNEQFF; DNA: TGTGCCAGCAGCTTAGAGGGCAGGGGTTTCAATGAGCAGTTCTTC
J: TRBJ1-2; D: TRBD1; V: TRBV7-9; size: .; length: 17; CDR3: CASWSYPGTGDGYGYTF; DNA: TGTGCCAGCTGGAGCTATCCGGGGACAGGGGATGGTTATGGCTACACCTTC
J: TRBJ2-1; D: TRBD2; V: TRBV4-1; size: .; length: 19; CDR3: CASSQPRLAGGLADNEQFF; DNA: TGCGCCAGCAGCCAACCCAGACTAGCGGGAGGCCTTGCGGACAATGAGCAGTTCTTC
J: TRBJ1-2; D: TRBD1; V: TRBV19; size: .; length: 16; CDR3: CASSILPGQGTYGYTF; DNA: TGTGCCAGTAGTATTCTACCGGGACAGGGGACCTATGGCTACACCTTC
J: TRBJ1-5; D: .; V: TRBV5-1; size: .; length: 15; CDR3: CASSDPDTPNQPQHF; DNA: TGCGCCAGCAGCGACCCGGACACACCTAATCAGCCCCAGCATTTT
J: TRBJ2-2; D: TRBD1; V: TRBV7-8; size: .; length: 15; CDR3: CASSTGQGATGELFF; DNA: TGTGCCAGCAGCACCGGACAGGGGGCGACCGGGGAGCTGTTTTTT
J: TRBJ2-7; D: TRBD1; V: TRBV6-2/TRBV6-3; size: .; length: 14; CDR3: CASSNAGTGVEQYF; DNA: TGTGCCAGCAGTAACGCCGGGACAGGGGTCGAGCAGTACTTC
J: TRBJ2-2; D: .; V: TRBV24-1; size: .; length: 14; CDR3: CATSEPPGVGELFF; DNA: TGTGCCACCAGTGAGCCTCCGGGGGTGGGGGAGCTGTTTTTT
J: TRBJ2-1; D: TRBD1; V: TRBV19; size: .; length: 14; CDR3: CASNGQGIYNEQFF; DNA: TGTGCCAGTAACGGACAGGGAATTTACAATGAGCAGTTCTTC
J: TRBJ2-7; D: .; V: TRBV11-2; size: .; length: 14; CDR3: CASSLALPGGEQYF; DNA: TGTGCCAGCAGCTTAGCTCTCCCCGGCGGGGAGCAGTACTTC
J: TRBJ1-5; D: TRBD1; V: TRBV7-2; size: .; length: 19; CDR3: CASSLPEGQGSYSNQPQHF; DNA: TGTGCCAGCAGCTTACCGGAGGGACAGGGTTCGTATAGCAATCAGCCCCAGCATTTT
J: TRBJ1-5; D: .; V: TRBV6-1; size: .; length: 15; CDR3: CASSEARGEREPQHF; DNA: TGTGCCAGCAGTGAAGCCCGGGGGGAACGAGAGCCCCAGCATTTT
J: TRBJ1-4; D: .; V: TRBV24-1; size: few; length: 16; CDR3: CATSDPGLEGNEKLFF; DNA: TGTGCCACCAGTGACCCAGGTCTAGAGGGTAATGAAAAACTGTTTTTT
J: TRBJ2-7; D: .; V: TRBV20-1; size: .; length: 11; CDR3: CSASRGGEQYF; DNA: TGCAGTGCTTCCAGAGGGGGCGAGCAGTACTTC
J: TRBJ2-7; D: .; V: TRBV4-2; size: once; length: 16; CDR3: CASSQEGRGYSYEQYF; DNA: TGTGCCAGCAGCCAAGAGGGCAGGGGTTACTCCTACGAGCAGTACTTC
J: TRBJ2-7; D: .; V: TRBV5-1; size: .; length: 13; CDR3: CASSLGSAYEQYF; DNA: TGCGCCAGCAGCTTGGGGAGCGCATACGAGCAGTACTTC
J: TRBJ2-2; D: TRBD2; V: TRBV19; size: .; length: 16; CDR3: CASSMGGGRNTGELFF; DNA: TGTGCCAGTAGTATGGGCGGGGGGCGGAACACCGGGGAGCTGTTTTTT
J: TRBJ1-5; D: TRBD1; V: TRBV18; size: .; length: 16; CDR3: CASSPRDRGVDQPQHF; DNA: TGTGCCAGCTCACCCCGGGACAGGGGTGTTGATCAGCCCCAGCATTTT
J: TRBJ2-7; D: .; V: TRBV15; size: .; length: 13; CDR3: CATSRDRVGFPSF; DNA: TGTGCCACCAGCAGAGATCGGGTCGGCTTCCCCTCTTTC